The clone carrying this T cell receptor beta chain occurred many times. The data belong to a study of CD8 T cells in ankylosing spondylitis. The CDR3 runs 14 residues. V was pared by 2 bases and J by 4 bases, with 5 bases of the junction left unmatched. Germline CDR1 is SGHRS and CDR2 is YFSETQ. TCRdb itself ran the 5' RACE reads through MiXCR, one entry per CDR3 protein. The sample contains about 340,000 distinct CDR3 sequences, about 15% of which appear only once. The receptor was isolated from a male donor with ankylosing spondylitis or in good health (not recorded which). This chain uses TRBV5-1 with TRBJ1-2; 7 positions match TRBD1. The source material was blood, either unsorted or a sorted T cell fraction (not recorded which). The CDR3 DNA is TGCGCCAGCAGCTTCGGACAGGTAGCCTATGGCTACACCTTC. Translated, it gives CASSFGQVAYGYTF.